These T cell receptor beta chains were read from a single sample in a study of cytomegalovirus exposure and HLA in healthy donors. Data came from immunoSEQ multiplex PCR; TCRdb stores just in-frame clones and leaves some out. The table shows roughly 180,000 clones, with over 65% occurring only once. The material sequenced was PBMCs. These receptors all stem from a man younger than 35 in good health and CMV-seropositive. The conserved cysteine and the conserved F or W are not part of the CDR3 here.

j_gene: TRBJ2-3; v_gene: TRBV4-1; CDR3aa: ASSQPRGQVQY
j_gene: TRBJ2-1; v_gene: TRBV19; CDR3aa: ASSSPAGRGREQF
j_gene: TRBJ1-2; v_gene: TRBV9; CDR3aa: ASRTGTGPTYGYT
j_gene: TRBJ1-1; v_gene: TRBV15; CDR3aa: ATSRDYVGAF
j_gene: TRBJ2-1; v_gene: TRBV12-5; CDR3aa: ASGLALAGSPYNEQF
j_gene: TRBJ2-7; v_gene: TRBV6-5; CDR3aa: ASNHRDREQY
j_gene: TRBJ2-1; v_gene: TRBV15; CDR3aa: ATGGQVNEQF
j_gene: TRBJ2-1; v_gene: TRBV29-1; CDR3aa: SGQDRGGYNEQF
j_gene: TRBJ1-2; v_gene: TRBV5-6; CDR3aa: ASSFIQGFYGYT
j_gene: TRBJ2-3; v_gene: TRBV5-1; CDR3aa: ASSLGTPDTQY
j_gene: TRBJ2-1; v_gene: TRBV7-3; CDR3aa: ASSGTTPADEQF
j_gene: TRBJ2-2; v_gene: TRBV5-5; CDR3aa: ASSLTLNTGELF
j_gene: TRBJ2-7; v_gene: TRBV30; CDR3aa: AFSGSLLLTFSSYEQY
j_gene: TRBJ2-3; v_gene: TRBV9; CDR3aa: ASSGREAGGLTDTQY
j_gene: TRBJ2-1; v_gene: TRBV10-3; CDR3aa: AISVDRSNNEQF
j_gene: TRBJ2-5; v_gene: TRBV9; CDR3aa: ASSVGTSGGETQY
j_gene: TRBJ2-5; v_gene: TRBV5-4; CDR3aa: ASSPGLGQGKETQY
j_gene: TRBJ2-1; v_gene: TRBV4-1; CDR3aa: ASSQDRGRNEQF
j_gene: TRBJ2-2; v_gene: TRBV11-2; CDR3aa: ASSLVAGGHVMSGELF
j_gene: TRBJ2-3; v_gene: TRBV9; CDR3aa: ASSVGGGRRSTDTQY
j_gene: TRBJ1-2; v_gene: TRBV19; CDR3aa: ASSIDGTDGYT
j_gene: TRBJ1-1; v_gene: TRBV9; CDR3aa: ASSALGGANTEAF
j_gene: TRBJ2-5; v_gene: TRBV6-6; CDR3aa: ASSTDRGRYQETQY
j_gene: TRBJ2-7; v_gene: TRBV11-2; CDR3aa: ASSVEGQTSYEQY
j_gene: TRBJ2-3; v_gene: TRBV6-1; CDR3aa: ASSERGRRGGLLFHTDTQY
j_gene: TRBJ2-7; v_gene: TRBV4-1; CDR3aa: ASSQVRDSGGYEQY